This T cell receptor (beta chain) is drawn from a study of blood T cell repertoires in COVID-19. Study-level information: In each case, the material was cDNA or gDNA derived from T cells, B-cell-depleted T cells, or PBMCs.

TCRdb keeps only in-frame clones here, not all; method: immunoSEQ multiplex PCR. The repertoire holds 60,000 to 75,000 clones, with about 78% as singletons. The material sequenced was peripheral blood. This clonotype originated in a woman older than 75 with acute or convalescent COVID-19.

The CDR3 reads CASSLGAVSTDTQYF. CDR3 coding DNA: TGTGCCAGCAGCTTAGGAGCGGTTAGCACAGATACGCAGTATTTT. The chain is built from TRBV11-2 and TRBJ2-3, with TRBD2 as a possible D gene (5 bases). Germline V gene sequence: CDR1 SGHAT, CDR2 FQNNGV. The CDR3 runs 15 residues. V shed 1 base and J shed 0 bases, with 8 bases lying between them.